Listed here are 22 T cell receptor beta chains from one sample, sequenced in a study of human T cells and chemical hapten exposure. Noted time point: pre-sensitization, week 0. Documented treatment: therapeutic diphenylcyclopropenone sensitization with weekly scalp DPC. TCRdb re-derived calls from the RACE reads in MiXCR, one entry per CDR3 protein. The sample has about 380,000 distinct CDR3 sequences, 5% to 6.5% seen once. The sequenced sample was whole blood, obtained in connection with sensitization to the hapten diphenylcyclopropenone (DPC). The source of these receptors is a woman aged 45-65 years with alopecia areata. Some clones in this sample may be carry-over from other donors' samples.

The genes are TRBV5-1 and TRBJ1-1; D unclear. Germline-derived CDR1 and CDR2 are SGHRS and YFSETQ. This CDR3 is 14 amino acids long. Trimming left V 2 bases short and J 4 bases short, with 12 bases between. DNA of the CDR3: TGCGCCAGCAGCTTCTCAGAAAGGCCCACTGAAGCTTTCTTT. Protein product: CASSFSERPTEAFF.

This clonotype was detected a few times. This rearrangement joins TRBV28 to TRBJ1-2, with 7 bases that match TRBD1. The CDR3 sequence is 14 residues long. Germline assignment: CDR1 MDHEN and CDR2 SYDVKM. V was pared by 5 bases and J by 7 bases, with 10 bases of the junction left unmatched. The CDR3: CASSPGTERSGYTF. The CDR3 DNA follows: TGTGCCAGCAGTCCTGGGACAGAGCGGAGTGGCTACACCTTC.

This clonotype has more than one count but fewer than ten. This chain joins TRBV29-1 and TRBJ1-1, with D possibly being TRBD1 (5 bases). The length of the CDR3 is 11 residues. V lost 5 bases and J 8 bases, leaving 12 bases between the germline ends. Germline CDR1 SQVTM, CDR2 ANQGSEA. CDR3 coding DNA: TGCAGCGTTCCAGGGTCGGGGGAAGCTTTCTTT. Translation: CSVPGSGEAFF.

Many counts were recorded for this clonotype. J is TRBJ2-1 and V is TRBV29-1; D gene uncertain. The V and J ends lost 5 bases and 4 bases respectively, with 3 bases between them. CDR1 is SQVTM, CDR2 ANQGSEA, per germline. The CDR3 consists of 10 residues. CDR3 bases: TGCAGCGTTACATACAATGAGCAGTTCTTC. It specifies CSVTYNEQFF.

In its sample, this clonotype was seen a few times. The chain links TRBV14 to TRBJ1-3, with TRBD1 as a possible D gene (6 bases). Deletions cut 1 base from V and 0 bases from J, with 10 bases between. The CDR3 contains 16 residues. Per the germline V gene, CDR1 is SGHDN and CDR2 is FVKESK. CDR3 sequence reads: CASSQAGAFSGNTIYF. CDR3 DNA: TGTGCCAGCAGCCAAGCAGGGGCGTTCTCTGGAAACACCATATATTTT.

There are many counts of this clonotype. The CDR3 sequence: CSVAPSLSSYEQYF. In nucleotides, the CDR3 is TGCAGCGTTGCCCCCTCGCTAAGCTCCTACGAGCAGTACTTC. V and J are TRBV29-1 and TRBJ2-7; D gene unclear. Germline loops: CDR1 SQVTM, CDR2 ANQGSEA. Trimming removed 4 bases from V and 0 bases from J, with 13 bases in between. The CDR3 consists of 14 residues.

This clonotype was seen many times. The chain uses TRBV12-3 or TRBV12-4 and TRBJ1-1; perhaps TRBD1 as D (5 bases). The CDR3 extends over 14 amino acids. Trimming removed 3 bases from V and 4 bases from J, with 12 bases in between. The CDR3 is CASSFGTGVTEAFF. CDR3 DNA sequence: TGTGCCAGCAGTTTCGGGACGGGAGTCACTGAAGCTTTCTTT.

At least ten counts were recorded for this clonotype. The chain uses TRBV27 and TRBJ1-5, with a possible D match to TRBD1 (5 bases). Germline-derived CDR1 and CDR2 are MNHEY and SMNVEV (reference sequence). The CDR3 has 15 residues. V was clipped by 2 bases and J by 5 bases, with 13 bases between them. The CDR3, as DNA: TGTGCCAGCAGTTTAGGTGTAGGGGCCGATCAGCCCCAGCATTTT. Residues: CASSLGVGADQPQHF.

This clonotype was counted a few times. The V and J genes are TRBV14 and TRBJ2-1; D is uncertain. Germline assignment: CDR1 SGHDN and CDR2 FVKESK. Trimming shortened V by 7 bases and J by 9 bases, and 16 bases separated the two germline ends. This CDR3 contains 13 residues. The CDR3 spells CASNSLGRGEQFF. The CDR3 DNA is TGTGCCAGCAACTCCTTAGGTCGTGGTGAGCAGTTCTTC.

This clonotype has ten or more counts. Relative to the germline gene, one junction end is altered; a read error may explain this. This sequence joins TRBV7-8 and TRBJ2-7; unclear D gene. Looked up from germline, CDR1 is SGHVS and CDR2 is FQNEAQ. The CDR3 consists of 12 residues. CDR3 DNA sequence: TGTGCCAGCAGCCCGGACCGACAAGGCTGGGACTTC. It encodes CASSPDRQGWDF. Full variable domain (missing parts from reference TRBV7-8 and TRBJ2-7): GAGVSQSPRYKVAKRGQDVALRCDPISGHVSLFWYQQALGQGPEFLTYFQNEAQLDKSGLPSDRFFAERPEGSVSTLKIQRTQQEDSAVYLCASSPDRQGWDFGPGTRLTVT.

At least ten counts were recorded for this clonotype. This sequence joins TRBV5-1 and TRBJ2-1; 13 bases match TRBD2. The CDR3 sequence is 15 residues long. After removal of 9 bases from V and 4 bases from J, the junction contained 7 bases not matched to a gene. The germline V gene has CDR1 SGHRS and CDR2 YFSETQ. The CDR3 sequence is CATTTSGGYYNEQFF. The CDR3 region has the DNA TGCGCCACGACGACTAGCGGGGGGTATTACAATGAGCAGTTCTTC.

The chain uses TRBV6-5 and TRBJ1-4, with D possibly being TRBD1 (6 bases). Germline V gene lookup returns CDR1 MNHEY and CDR2 SVGAGI. Trimming stripped 5 bases from V and 10 bases from J, with 23 bases between. The CDR3 is 16 residues long. CDR3 region: CASSPLGAGGEGKLFF. CDR3 sequence (DNA): TGTGCCAGCAGTCCCCTTGGTGCGGGGGGCGAGGGAAAACTGTTTTTT.

The chain recombines TRBV7-9 with TRBJ2-7; 7 bases fit TRBD1. Germline values: CDR1 SEHNR, CDR2 FQNEAQ (reference sequence). The length of the CDR3 is 15 residues. The V gene end was trimmed by 5 bases and the J gene end by 1 base; junction bases not matched to a gene: 8. Here the CDR3 reads CASSPDRASSYEQYF. CDR3 DNA: TGTGCCAGCAGCCCCGACAGGGCCTCTTCCTACGAGCAGTACTTC.

This clonotype was detected ten times or more. This chain joins TRBV29-1 and TRBJ1-1; tentatively, D is TRBD1 (5 bases). This CDR3 spans 12 amino acids. Trimming shortened V by 7 bases and J by 5 bases, and 14 bases separated the two germline ends. Germline V lookup: CDR1 SQVTM, CDR2 ANQGSEA. In DNA, the CDR3 is TGCAGCGCACGGGACGGAGGGACTGAAGCTTTCTTT. Translated, it gives CSARDGGTEAFF.

This clonotype was seen many times. The gene calls are TRBV2 and TRBJ2-2, with D possibly TRBD1 on 6 matching bases. The germline V gene has CDR1 SNHLY and CDR2 FYNNEI. V was cut by 6 bases and J by 2 bases, with 10 bases left in between. The CDR3 sequence is 14 residues long. CDR3 nucleotide sequence: TGTGCCAGCAGCCGGGACACCAACACCGGGGAGCTGTTTTTT. It yields the protein CASSRDTNTGELFF. The full variable domain, in which reference TRBV2 and TRBJ2-2 provide the parts outside the CDR3, is EPEVTQTPSHQVTQMGQEVILRCVPISNHLYFYWYRQILGQKVEFLVSFYNNEISEKSEIFDDQFSVERPDGSNFTLKIRSTKLEDSAMYFCASSRDTNTGELFFGEGSRLTVL.

The chain combines TRBV12-3 or TRBV12-4 with TRBJ1-3; 7 nucleotides line up with TRBD1. Trimming took 4 bases from V and 0 from J; bases not matched to a gene: 12. The CDR3 has 18 amino acids. The CDR3 sequence: CASSSRRRGLISGNTIYF. Written as DNA, the CDR3 is TGTGCCAGCAGTTCCCGGCGAAGGGGGCTAATCTCTGGAAACACCATATATTTT.

This clonotype was picked up many times. CDR3 protein: CASRRTPVSHEQYF. In DNA form, the CDR3 reads TGTGCCAGCCGACGGACTCCCGTCAGCCACGAGCAGTACTTC. This chain uses TRBV28 with TRBJ2-7; D may be TRBD2 (5 bases). V was shortened by 8 bases and J by 5 bases, with 19 bases between the two germline ends. CDR1 and CDR2 from the germline V gene are MDHEN and SYDVKM. CDR3 size: 14 residues.

This clonotype was counted ten times or more. The chain couples TRBV20-1 to TRBJ2-3; no reliable D call. The CDR3 is made up of 12 amino acids. The V gene lost 1 base and the J gene lost 2 bases, with 4 bases spanning the gap. Germline V gene sequence: CDR1 DFQATT, CDR2 SNEGSKA (reference sequence). This CDR3 reads CSARVPTDTQYF. CDR3 in DNA: TGCAGTGCTAGAGTCCCCACAGATACGCAGTATTTT.

This clonotype has ten or more counts. This sequence joins TRBV20-1 and TRBJ2-1; the match to TRBD2 covers 9 bases. Germline CDR1 is DFQATT and CDR2 is SNEGSKA (reference sequence). The CDR3 loop spans 15 amino acids. The trim removed 2 bases at V and 2 bases at J, leaving 4 bases unmatched. This chain's CDR3 is CSARTGTSTYNEQFF. The CDR3 coding sequence is TGCAGTGCTAGAACCGGGACTAGCACCTACAATGAGCAGTTCTTC.

This clonotype was recorded at least ten times. The J gene is TRBJ1-1, the V gene TRBV5-1, with 7 bases lining up with TRBD1. The germline V gene encodes CDR1 SGHRS and CDR2 YFSETQ. The CDR3 contains 14 residues. Losses at the gene ends were 0 bases for V and 2 bases for J; bases not matched to a gene: 1. CDR3 loop: CASSLAGGNTEAFF. CDR3 nucleotide sequence: TGCGCCAGCAGCTTGGCAGGGGGAAACACTGAAGCTTTCTTT.

This clonotype was observed at least ten times. The genes are TRBV5-1 and TRBJ2-7; TRBD1 aligns across 7 bases. V trimming: 0 bases; J trimming: 5 bases; junction bases outside the gene matches: 11. CDR1 is SGHRS, CDR2 YFSETQ, per germline. The CDR3 has 16 residues. The CDR3 reads CASSLEVWQGVDEQYF. The CDR3, as DNA: TGCGCCAGCAGCTTGGAGGTTTGGCAGGGGGTTGACGAGCAGTACTTC.

This clonotype has only one observation. The V call is TRBV3-1, the J call TRBJ2-7; D tentatively fits TRBD1 or TRBD2 (5 bases each). There are 14 residues in the CDR3. CDR1 and CDR2 (germline): LGHDT, YNNKEL (reference sequence). The V and J ends lost 5 bases and 0 bases respectively, with 11 bases between them. DNA of the CDR3: TGTGCCAGCAGCAACCGGGACGCCTCCTACGAGCAGTACTTC. It codes for CASSNRDASYEQYF.